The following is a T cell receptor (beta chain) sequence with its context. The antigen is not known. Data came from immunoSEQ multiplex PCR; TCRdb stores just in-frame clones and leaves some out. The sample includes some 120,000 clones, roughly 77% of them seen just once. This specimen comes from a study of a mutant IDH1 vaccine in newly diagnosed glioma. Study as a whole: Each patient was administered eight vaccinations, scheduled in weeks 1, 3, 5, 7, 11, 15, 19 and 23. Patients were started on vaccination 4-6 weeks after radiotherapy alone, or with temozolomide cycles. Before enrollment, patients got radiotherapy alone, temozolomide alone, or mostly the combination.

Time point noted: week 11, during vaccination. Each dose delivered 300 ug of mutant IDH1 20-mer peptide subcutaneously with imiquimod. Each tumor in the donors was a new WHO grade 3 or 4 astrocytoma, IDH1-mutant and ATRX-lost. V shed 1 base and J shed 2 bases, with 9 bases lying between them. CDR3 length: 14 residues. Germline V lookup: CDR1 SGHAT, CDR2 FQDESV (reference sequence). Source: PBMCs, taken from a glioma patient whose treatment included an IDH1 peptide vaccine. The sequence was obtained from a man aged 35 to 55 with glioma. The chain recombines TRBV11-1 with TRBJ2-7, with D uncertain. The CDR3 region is CASSLGTVTYEQYF. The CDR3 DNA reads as TGTGCCAGCAGCTTAGGGACCGTTACCTACGAGCAGTACTTC.